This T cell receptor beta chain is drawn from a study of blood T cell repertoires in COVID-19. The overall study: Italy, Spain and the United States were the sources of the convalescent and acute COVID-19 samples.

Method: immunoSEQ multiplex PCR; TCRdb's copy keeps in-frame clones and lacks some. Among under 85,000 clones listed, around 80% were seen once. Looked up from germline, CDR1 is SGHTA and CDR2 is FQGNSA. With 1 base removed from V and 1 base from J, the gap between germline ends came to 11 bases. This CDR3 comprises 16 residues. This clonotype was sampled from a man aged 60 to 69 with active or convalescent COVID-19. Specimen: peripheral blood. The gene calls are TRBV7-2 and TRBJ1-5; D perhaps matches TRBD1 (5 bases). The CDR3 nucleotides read TGTGCCAGCAGCTTAGGCCCGGGACTGAGCAATCAGCCCCAGCATTTT. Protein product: CASSLGPGLSNQPQHF. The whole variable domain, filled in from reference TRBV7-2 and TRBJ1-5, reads GAGVSQSPSNKVTEKGKDVELRCDPISGHTALYWYRQSLGQGLEFLIYFQGNSAPDKSGLPSDRFSAERTGGSVSTLTIQRTQQEDSAVYLCASSLGPGLSNQPQHFGDGTRLSIL.